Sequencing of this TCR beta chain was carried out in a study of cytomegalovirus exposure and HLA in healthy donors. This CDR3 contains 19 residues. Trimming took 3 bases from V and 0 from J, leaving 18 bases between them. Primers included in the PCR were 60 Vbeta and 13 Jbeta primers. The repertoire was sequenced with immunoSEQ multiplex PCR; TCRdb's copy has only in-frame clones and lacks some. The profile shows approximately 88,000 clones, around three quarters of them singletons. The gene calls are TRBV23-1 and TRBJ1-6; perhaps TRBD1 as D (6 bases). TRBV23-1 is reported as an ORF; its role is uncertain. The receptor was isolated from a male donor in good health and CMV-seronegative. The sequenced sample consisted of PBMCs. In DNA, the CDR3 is TGCGCCAGCAGTCAGAGGGGGAGCAGGCCGAGCTCCTATAATTCACCCCTCCACTTT. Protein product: CASSQRGSRPSSYNSPLHF.